Shown below are 27 T cell receptor beta chains from a single sample sequenced in a study of blood T cell repertoires in COVID-19. Here immunoSEQ multiplex PCR was the method, and the copy in TCRdb shows in-frame clones only, minus some. The repertoire holds about 170,000 clones, about 80% seen once, with about a tenth in the top ten. Sample: peripheral blood. The source is a man between 65 and 79 years old with active or convalescent COVID-19.

The V and J genes are TRBV27 and TRBJ2-7, with 9 bases aligning to TRBD2. Trimming cost V 6 bases and J 0 bases; bases outside gene matches: 3. The germline V gene has CDR1 MNHEY and CDR2 SMNVEV (reference sequence). This CDR3 region has 14 residues. In DNA, the CDR3 is TGTGCCAGCAGGCGACTAGCGGACTCCTACGAGCAGTACTTC. Amino acids: CASRRLADSYEQYF.

V gene TRBV30 combines with J gene TRBJ2-4; a possible D gene is TRBD1 (6 bases). From germline, CDR1 is GTSNPN and CDR2 SVGIG (reference sequence). V was clipped by 1 base and J by 6 bases, with 16 bases between them. The CDR3 has 15 amino acids. CDR3 nucleotides: TGTGCCTGGAGTGATCCCGGGACAATGAGAAACATTCAGTACTTC. It is translated as CAWSDPGTMRNIQYF.

The chain uses TRBV4-1 and TRBJ2-1; TRBD2 agrees at 14 bases. Germline lookup yields CDR1 MGHRA and CDR2 YSYEKL. The CDR3 extends over 18 amino acids. Trimming at V came to 2 bases and at J to 4 bases, leaving 7 bases not matched to a gene. The CDR3 coding sequence is TGCGCCAGCAGCCAATCGGGGACTAGCGGGAGAGGGTACAATGAGCAGTTCTTC. It encodes CASSQSGTSGRGYNEQFF.

This rearrangement joins TRBV7-9 to TRBJ1-1; D unresolved. From germline, CDR1 is SEHNR and CDR2 FQNEAQ (reference sequence). The V end was cut by 1 base, the J end by 5 bases, with 11 bases between. The CDR3 has 14 amino acids. The CDR3 protein is CASSLVGRRTEAFF. The CDR3 bases are TGTGCCAGCAGCTTAGTCGGGAGGAGAACTGAAGCTTTCTTT.

This chain connects TRBV4-3 to TRBJ1-3, with D possibly matching TRBD1 (5 bases). Trimming took off 0 bases at V and 2 bases at J, with 17 bases between the two ends. CDR1 is LGHNA and CDR2 is YSLEER in the germline V gene. The CDR3 loop spans 18 amino acids. The CDR3 sequence is CASSQEAGPPVPGNTIYF. Here the CDR3 DNA reads TGCGCCAGCAGCCAAGAAGCAGGGCCCCCGGTGCCTGGAAACACCATATATTTT.

This chain links TRBV9 with TRBJ1-1; D is ambiguous. V gave up 1 base and J gave up 3 bases, with 13 bases separating them. Per germline, CDR1 SGDLS and CDR2 YYNGEE. The CDR3 is 15 residues long. The CDR3 DNA follows: TGTGCCAGCAGCGTATTACGGGGAGATTACACTGAAGCTTTCTTT. Translating gives CASSVLRGDYTEAFF.

The V and J genes are TRBV10-3 and TRBJ2-7, with 7 nucleotides matching TRBD1. With V trimmed by 11 bases and J by 4 bases, 8 bases remained unmatched. The germline V gene encodes CDR1 ENHRY and CDR2 SYGVKD. CDR3 length: 12 amino acids. The CDR3, as DNA: TGTGCCTCGGGACAGAGGGAGTACGAGCAGTACTTC. Translation: CASGQREYEQYF.

The rearrangement uses TRBV30 and TRBJ2-5, with no clear D. CDR3 length: 12 residues. V was clipped by 1 base and J by 5 bases, with 8 bases between them. From germline, CDR1 is GTSNPN and CDR2 SVGIG (reference sequence). The CDR3 here is CAWSGVGETQYF. For the CDR3, the DNA is TGTGCCTGGAGTGGGGTCGGGGAGACCCAGTACTTC.

The chain employs TRBV5-1 and TRBJ1-5, with D perhaps TRBD1 (6 bases). There are 15 residues in the CDR3. CDR1 is SGHRS, CDR2 YFSETQ, per germline. V was trimmed by 0 bases and J by 6 bases, leaving 13 bases between them. The CDR3 DNA is TGCGCCAGCAGCTTGGGCCCCAGGGGAGCTCAGCCCCAGCATTTT. Translating gives CASSLGPRGAQPQHF. Full variable domain (rest looked up from reference TRBV5-1 and TRBJ1-5): KAGVTQTPRYLIKTRGQQVTLSCSPISGHRSVSWYQQTPGQGLQFLFEYFSETQRNKGNFPGRFSGRQFSNSRSEMNVSTLELGDSALYLCASSLGPRGAQPQHFGDGTRLSIL.

The V and J genes are TRBV28 and TRBJ1-1, with D unclear. Germline CDR1 reads MDHEN; CDR2 reads SYDVKM. V gave up 7 bases and J gave up 6 bases, with 18 bases separating them. This CDR3 region has 14 residues. CDR3 in DNA: TGTGCCAGCATCACATCCGGGATTAGGGCTGAAGCTTTCTTT. Translating gives CASITSGIRAEAFF.

This clone was counted a single time. The chain couples TRBV14 to TRBJ2-7, with a tentative D call TRBD1 (5 bases). CDR1 and CDR2 from the germline V gene are SGHDN and FVKESK. V was trimmed by 1 base and J by 3 bases, leaving 7 bases between them. The CDR3 runs 13 residues. CDR3 DNA: TGTGCCAGCAGCCAAGCCGACAGCTACGAGCAGTACTTC. It specifies CASSQADSYEQYF.

The chain combines TRBV7-3 with TRBJ1-1, with 8 bases matching TRBD1. V shed 3 bases and J 7 bases; nucleotides not matched to a gene: 1. Germline CDR1 is SGHTA and CDR2 is FQGTGA. CDR3 size: 12 residues. The CDR3 here is CASSLDRVEAFF. DNA of the CDR3: TGTGCCAGCAGCTTGGACAGGGTTGAAGCTTTCTTT.

J is TRBJ1-1 and V is TRBV9, with D maybe TRBD1 (5 bases). Germline CDR1 is SGDLS and CDR2 is YYNGEE. The CDR3 has 15 amino acids. V was cut by 0 bases and J by 1 base, with 10 bases left in between. The CDR3 bases are TGTGCCAGCAGCGTAGCTTGGGGCGGGAACACTGAAGCTTTCTTT. The encoded protein is CASSVAWGGNTEAFF.

The genes are TRBV6-2 or TRBV6-3 and TRBJ2-1; possible D gene TRBD2, 5 bases. V dropped 0 bases and J dropped 9 bases, with 18 bases sitting between them. From germline, CDR1 is MNHEY and CDR2 SVGEGT. The CDR3 covers 16 residues. CDR3 in amino acids: CASSYSAAAPGGEQFF. CDR3 bases: TGTGCCAGCAGTTACTCGGCAGCGGCCCCAGGAGGTGAGCAGTTCTTC.

This clone was recorded a few times. The chain links TRBV6-1 to TRBJ2-1; TRBD2 matches at 9 bases. V gave up 2 bases and J gave up 8 bases; unmatched junction bases: 10. CDR1 and CDR2 (germline): MNHNS, SASEGT. The CDR3 covers 16 residues. The CDR3 loop reads CASSEPILRGGYEQFF. In DNA, the CDR3 is TGTGCCAGCAGTGAACCAATCCTGCGGGGGGGATATGAGCAGTTCTTC.

This sequence joins TRBV10-1 and TRBJ2-1, with D tentatively TRBD1 (6 bases). CDR1 and CDR2 from the germline V gene are WNHNN and SYGVQD (reference sequence). Between the trimmed V and J ends, which lost 4 bases and 4 bases, there was a span of 8 bases. The CDR3 length is 13 residues. CDR3 in amino acids: CASSGGQYNEQFF. The CDR3 nucleotides are TGCGCCAGCAGTGGGGGGCAGTACAATGAGCAGTTCTTC.

This clone was counted a single time. V and J are TRBV5-4 and TRBJ2-3; possible D gene TRBD1, 6 bases. The CDR3 consists of 14 residues. The germline V gene has CDR1 SGHNT and CDR2 YYREEE (reference sequence). V lost 5 bases and J 1 base, leaving 11 bases between the germline ends. CDR3 bases: TGTGCCAGCAGGACCAAGGGGGGCACAGATACGCAGTATTTT. Protein product: CASRTKGGTDTQYF.

This chain connects TRBV10-3 to TRBJ2-2; 8 bases map to TRBD2. Losses at the gene ends were 8 bases for V and 4 bases for J; bases not matched to a gene: 9. In germline, CDR1 is ENHRY, CDR2 SYGVKD. This CDR3 contains 15 residues. The CDR3 nucleotides are TGTGCCATCCCGAACGGGAGGGCGACCACCGGGGAGCTGTTTTTT. This codes for CAIPNGRATTGELFF.

The CDR3 region has the DNA TGTGCCAGCAGATCTGACAGGAGCTCCTACAATGAGCAGTTCTTC. This gives the protein CASRSDRSSYNEQFF. This chain connects TRBV5-4 to TRBJ2-1, with D perhaps TRBD1 (6 bases). Germline values: CDR1 SGHNT, CDR2 YYREEE (reference sequence). This CDR3 region has 15 residues. Deletions cut 5 bases from V and 0 bases from J, with 12 bases between.

This clone was detected once. The chain is built from TRBV15 and TRBJ2-7; D is uncertain. Trimming stripped 1 base from V and 7 bases from J, with 11 bases between. The CDR3 contains 13 residues. The germline V gene has CDR1 LNHNV and CDR2 YYDKDF (reference sequence). CDR3 nucleotide sequence: TGTGCCACCAGCAGAGGCCCGCTTCGGGAGCAGTACTTC. It encodes CATSRGPLREQYF.

The V and J genes are TRBV18 and TRBJ1-3; the D gene is possibly TRBD1 (6 bases). Trimming took 4 bases from V and 2 from J, leaving 12 bases between them. CDR3 length: 15 residues. Germline assignment: CDR1 KGHSH and CDR2 LQKENI. This CDR3 is CASSQTGDTGNTIYF. CDR3 nucleotide sequence: TGTGCCAGCTCACAGACAGGAGACACTGGAAACACCATATATTTT.

The rearrangement links TRBV4-1 to TRBJ2-7, with TRBD2 as a possible D gene (5 bases). The CDR3 totals 17 residues. Germline assignment: CDR1 MGHRA and CDR2 YSYEKL. The V end was cut by 1 base, the J end by 2 bases, with 18 bases between. In nucleotides, the CDR3 is TGCGCCAGCAGCCAAGTTGGTGGTCTACCCGGGGCCTACGAGCAGTACTTC. It specifies CASSQVGGLPGAYEQYF.

The V call is TRBV4-3, the J call TRBJ2-5, with 8 bases identical to TRBD1. The CDR3 spans 17 residues. CDR1 is LGHNA, CDR2 YSLEER, per germline. Unmatched junction bases numbered 11, after V lost 0 bases and J lost 5 bases. The CDR3 is CASSQDWGTGRAETQYF. The CDR3 nucleotides read TGCGCCAGCAGCCAAGACTGGGGGACAGGCAGGGCGGAGACCCAGTACTTC.

The chain recombines TRBV30 with TRBJ2-5, with 7 nucleotides matching TRBD2. The CDR3 spans 13 residues. Trimming cost V 3 bases and J 5 bases; bases outside gene matches: 6. Germline CDR1 is GTSNPN and CDR2 is SVGIG (reference sequence). CDR3 DNA sequence: TGTGCCTGGAGGAGGGGAGGGATGGAGACCCAGTACTTC. It is translated as CAWRRGGMETQYF.

The rearrangement links TRBV5-1 to TRBJ1-3, with D perhaps matching TRBD1 (5 bases). Germline loops: CDR1 SGHRS, CDR2 YFSETQ. The CDR3 runs 14 residues. The germline V and J ends were trimmed by 0 bases and 4 bases, with 8 bases remaining between them. The CDR3 protein is CASSLEGSGNTIYF. Here the CDR3 DNA reads TGCGCCAGCAGCTTGGAGGGGTCAGGAAACACCATATATTTT.

The chain links TRBV2 to TRBJ1-2; the match to TRBD1 covers 9 bases. Germline CDR1 SNHLY, CDR2 FYNNEI. This CDR3 spans 14 amino acids. V shed 5 bases, J shed 2 bases, and the junction held 3 bases outside the gene matches. The CDR3 protein is CASSRTGANYGYTF. Written as DNA, the CDR3 is TGTGCCAGCAGTAGGACAGGGGCGAACTATGGCTACACCTTC. The full variable domain, completed using reference TRBV2 and TRBJ1-2, is EPEVTQTPSHQVTQMGQEVILRCVPISNHLYFYWYRQILGQKVEFLVSFYNNEISEKSEIFDDQFSVERPDGSNFTLKIRSTKLEDSAMYFCASSRTGANYGYTFGSGTRLTVV.

The V gene is TRBV12-5, the J gene TRBJ1-2, with D perhaps matching TRBD1 (5 bases). There are 15 residues in the CDR3. Germline loops: CDR1 LGHNT, CDR2 FRNRAP. Trimming pared 6 bases from V and 2 bases from J, leaving 16 bases between. The CDR3 DNA reads as TGTGCTAGTGGGGGCCCTGCGGGGCGCAACTATGGCTACACCTTC. It is translated as CASGGPAGRNYGYTF.